The clone carrying this T cell receptor (beta chain) was detected a few times. The antigen remains unidentified. The data are from a study of cytomegalovirus exposure and HLA in healthy donors. Study conclusions and caveats: Testing in vitro showed a few CMV-associated chains specific for CMV antigens.

The germline V and J ends were trimmed by 7 bases and 5 bases, with 14 bases remaining between them. This CDR3 region has 13 residues. Germline V gene sequence: CDR1 SNHLY, CDR2 FYNNEI. Profiled with immunoSEQ multiplex PCR; TCRdb holds only in-frame clones, not every one. Seen here are under 80,000 clones, around 94% observed once, and the top ten hold approximately 3.4%. This receptor was taken from a woman younger than 35 in good health and CMV-seropositive. Sequenced input: PBMCs. The chain employs TRBV2 and TRBJ2-5, with D perhaps matching TRBD2 (6 bases). CDR3 loop: CASNGGVQETQYF. CDR3 nucleotide sequence: TGTGCCAGCAATGGAGGGGTCCAGGAGACCCAGTACTTC.